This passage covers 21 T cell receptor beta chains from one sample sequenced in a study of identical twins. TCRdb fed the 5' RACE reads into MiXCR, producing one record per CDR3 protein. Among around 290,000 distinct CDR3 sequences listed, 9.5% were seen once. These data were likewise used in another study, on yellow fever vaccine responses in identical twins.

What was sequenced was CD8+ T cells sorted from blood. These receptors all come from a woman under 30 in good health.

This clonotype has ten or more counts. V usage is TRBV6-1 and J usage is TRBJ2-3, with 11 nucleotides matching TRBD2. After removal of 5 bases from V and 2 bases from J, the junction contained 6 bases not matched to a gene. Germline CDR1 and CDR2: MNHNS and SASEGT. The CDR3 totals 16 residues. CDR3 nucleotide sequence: TGTGCCAGCAGTATTCTAGCGGGGGGCCCCACAGATACGCAGTATTTT. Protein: CASSILAGGPTDTQYF.

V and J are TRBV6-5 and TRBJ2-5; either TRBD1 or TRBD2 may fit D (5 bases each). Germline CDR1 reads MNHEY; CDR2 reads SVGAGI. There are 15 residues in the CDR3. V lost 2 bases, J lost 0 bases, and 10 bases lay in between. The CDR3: CASSYLGTDQETQYF. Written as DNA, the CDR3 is TGTGCCAGCAGTTACCTGGGGACGGACCAAGAGACCCAGTACTTC.

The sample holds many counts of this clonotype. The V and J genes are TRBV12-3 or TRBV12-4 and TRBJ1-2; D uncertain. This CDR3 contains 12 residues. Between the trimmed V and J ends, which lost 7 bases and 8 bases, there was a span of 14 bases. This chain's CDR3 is CASIQSGGGYTF. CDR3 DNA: TGTGCCAGCATTCAAAGTGGCGGCGGCTACACCTTC.

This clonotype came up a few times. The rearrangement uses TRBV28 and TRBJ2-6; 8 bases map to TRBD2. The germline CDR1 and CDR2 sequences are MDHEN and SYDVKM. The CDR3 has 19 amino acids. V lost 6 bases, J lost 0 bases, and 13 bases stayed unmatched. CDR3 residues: CASSPSGGGNHSGANVLTF. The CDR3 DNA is TGTGCCAGCAGCCCCTCCGGGGGGGGGAATCACTCTGGGGCCAACGTCCTGACTTTC.

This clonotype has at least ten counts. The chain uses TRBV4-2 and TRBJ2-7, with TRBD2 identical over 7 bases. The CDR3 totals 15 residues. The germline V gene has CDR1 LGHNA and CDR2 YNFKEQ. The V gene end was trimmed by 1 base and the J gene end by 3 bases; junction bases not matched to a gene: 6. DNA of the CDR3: TGTGCCAGCAGCCAAGTCGGGGGGAGCATCTACGAGCAGTACTTC. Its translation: CASSQVGGSIYEQYF.

The CDR3 loop is CASSPSGELFF. DNA of the CDR3: TGTGCCAGCAGCCCGAGCGGGGAGCTGTTTTTT. The J gene is TRBJ2-2, the V gene TRBV11-2; D remains unclear. CDR3 size: 11 residues. CDR1 is SGHAT and CDR2 is FQNNGV in the germline V gene. Trimming removed 5 bases at V and 7 bases at J, with 5 bases between.

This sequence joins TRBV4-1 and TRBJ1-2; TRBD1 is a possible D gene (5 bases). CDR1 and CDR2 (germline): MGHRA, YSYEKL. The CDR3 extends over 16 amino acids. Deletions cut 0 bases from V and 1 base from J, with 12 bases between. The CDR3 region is CASSQELTALNYGYTF. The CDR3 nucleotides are TGCGCCAGCAGCCAAGAGCTGACAGCCCTTAACTATGGCTACACCTTC.

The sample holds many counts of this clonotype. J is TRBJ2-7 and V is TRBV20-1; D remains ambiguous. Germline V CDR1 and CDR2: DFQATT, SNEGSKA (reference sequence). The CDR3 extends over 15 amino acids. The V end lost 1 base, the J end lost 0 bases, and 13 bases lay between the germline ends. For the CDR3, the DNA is TGCAGTGCTAGAGGGGCATTGAACCCCTCCTACGAGCAGTACTTC. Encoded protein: CSARGALNPSYEQYF.

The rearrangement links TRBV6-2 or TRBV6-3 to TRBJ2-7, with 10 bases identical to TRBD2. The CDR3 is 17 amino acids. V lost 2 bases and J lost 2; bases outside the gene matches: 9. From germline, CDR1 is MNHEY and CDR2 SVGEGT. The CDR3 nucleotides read TGTGCCAGCAGTTACGGTGGAACTAGCGGGAACCCCTACGAGCAGTACTTC. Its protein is CASSYGGTSGNPYEQYF.

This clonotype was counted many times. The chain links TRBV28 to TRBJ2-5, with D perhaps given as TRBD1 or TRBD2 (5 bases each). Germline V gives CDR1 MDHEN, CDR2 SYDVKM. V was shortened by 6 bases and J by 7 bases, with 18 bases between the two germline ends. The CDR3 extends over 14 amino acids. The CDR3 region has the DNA TGTGCCAGCAGCCGTGCGACCGGGGCCGGGACCCAGTACTTC. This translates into CASSRATGAGTQYF.

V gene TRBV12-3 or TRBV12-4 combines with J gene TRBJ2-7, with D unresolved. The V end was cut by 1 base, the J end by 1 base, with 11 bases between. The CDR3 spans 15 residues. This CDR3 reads CASSLESGQSYEQYF. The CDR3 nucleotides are TGTGCCAGCAGTTTAGAGTCCGGCCAGTCCTACGAGCAGTACTTC.

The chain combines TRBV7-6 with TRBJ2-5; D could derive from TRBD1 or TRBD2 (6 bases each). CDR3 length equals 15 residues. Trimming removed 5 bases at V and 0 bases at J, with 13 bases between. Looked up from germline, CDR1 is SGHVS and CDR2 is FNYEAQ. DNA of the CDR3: TGTGCCAGCAGCGCTGCCGGGGGCTACCAAGAGACCCAGTACTTC. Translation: CASSAAGGYQETQYF.

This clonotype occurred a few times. The CDR3 is CASSRSTGNTEAFF. The CDR3 region has the DNA TGTGCCAGCAGCCGAAGTACAGGGAACACTGAAGCTTTCTTT. The V and J genes are TRBV7-2 and TRBJ1-1, with a possible D match to TRBD1 (5 bases). The CDR3 has 14 amino acids. The V and J ends lost 5 bases and 1 base respectively, with 11 bases between them. CDR1 and CDR2 (germline): SGHTA, FQGNSA.

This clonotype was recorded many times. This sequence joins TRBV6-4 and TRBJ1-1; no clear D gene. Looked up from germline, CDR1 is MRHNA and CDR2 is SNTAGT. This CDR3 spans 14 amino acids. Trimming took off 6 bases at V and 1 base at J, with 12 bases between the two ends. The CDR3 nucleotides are TGTGCCAGCAGCGAAACCCCAGAGAACACTGAAGCTTTCTTT. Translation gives CASSETPENTEAFF.

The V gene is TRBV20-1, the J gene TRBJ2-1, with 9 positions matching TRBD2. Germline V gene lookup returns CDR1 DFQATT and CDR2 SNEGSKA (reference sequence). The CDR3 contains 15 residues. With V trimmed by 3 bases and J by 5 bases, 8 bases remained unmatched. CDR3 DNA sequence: TGCAGTGCTAGGAAAAGCGGGAGGATAAACAATGAGCAGTTCTTC. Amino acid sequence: CSARKSGRINNEQFF.

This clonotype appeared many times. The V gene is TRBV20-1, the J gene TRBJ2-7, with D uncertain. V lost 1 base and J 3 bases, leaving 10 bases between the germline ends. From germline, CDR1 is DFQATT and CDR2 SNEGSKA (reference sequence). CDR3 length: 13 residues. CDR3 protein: CSARGTEYYEQYF. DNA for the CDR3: TGCAGTGCTAGAGGGACGGAATACTACGAGCAGTACTTC.

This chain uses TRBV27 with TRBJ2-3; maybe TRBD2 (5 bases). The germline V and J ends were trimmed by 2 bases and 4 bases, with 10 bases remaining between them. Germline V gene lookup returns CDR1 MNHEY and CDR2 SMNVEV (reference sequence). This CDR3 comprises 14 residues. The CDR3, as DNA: TGTGCCAGCAGTTTAGAACTAGTCCCAGATACGCAGTATTTT. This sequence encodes CASSLELVPDTQYF.

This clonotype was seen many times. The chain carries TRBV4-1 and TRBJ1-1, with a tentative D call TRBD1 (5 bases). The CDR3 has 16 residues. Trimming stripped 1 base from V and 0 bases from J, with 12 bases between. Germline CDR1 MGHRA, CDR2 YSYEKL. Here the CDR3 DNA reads TGCGCCAGCAGCCAAGCGGGGGATTTGATGAACACTGAAGCTTTCTTT. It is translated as CASSQAGDLMNTEAFF.

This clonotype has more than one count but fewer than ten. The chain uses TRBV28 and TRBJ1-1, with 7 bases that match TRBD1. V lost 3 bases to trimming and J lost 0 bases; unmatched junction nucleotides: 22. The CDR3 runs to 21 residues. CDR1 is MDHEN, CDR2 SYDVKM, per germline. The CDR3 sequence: CASSFPVIRQGLSYMNTEAFF. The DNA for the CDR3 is TGTGCCAGCAGTTTCCCCGTTATACGACAGGGCCTAAGTTACATGAACACTGAAGCTTTCTTT.

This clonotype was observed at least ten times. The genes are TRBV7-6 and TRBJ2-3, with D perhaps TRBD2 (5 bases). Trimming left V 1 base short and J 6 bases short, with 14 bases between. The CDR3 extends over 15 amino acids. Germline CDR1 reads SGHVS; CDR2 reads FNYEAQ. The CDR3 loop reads CASSLVGGDGDTQYF. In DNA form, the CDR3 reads TGTGCCAGCAGCTTAGTAGGAGGCGACGGGGATACGCAGTATTTT.

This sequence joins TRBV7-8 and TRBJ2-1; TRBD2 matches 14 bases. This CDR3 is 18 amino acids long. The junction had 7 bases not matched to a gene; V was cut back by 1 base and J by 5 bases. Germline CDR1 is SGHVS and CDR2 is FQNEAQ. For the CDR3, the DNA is TGTGCCAGCAGCTTAGAGCGACTAGCGGGAGGGCCAGACAATGAGCAGTTCTTC. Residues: CASSLERLAGGPDNEQFF.